The present T cell receptor beta chain was sequenced within a study of PD-L1 blockade in urothelial cancer. Study-wide context: Atezolizumab (1,200 mg intravenously every 3 weeks) began at some point between 2013 and 2015 for patients. About nine tenths of the roughly 30 patients were men whose urothelial cancer was bladder-origin. Blood was analyzed 3 weeks (second dose) and 6 weeks after treatment start.

Libraries were prepared by immunoSEQ multiplex PCR; TCRdb keeps only in-frame clonotypes and omits some of them. The sample has 70,000 to 75,000 clones, 90% seen once. As to time point: pretreatment peripheral blood. Patient disease was locally advanced or metastatic urothelial carcinoma. CDR3 length: 13 residues. Germline V gene lookup returns CDR1 MNHNS and CDR2 SASEGT. The ends lost 6 bases at V and 4 bases at J; junction bases unmatched: 3. This clone showed up just a few times. The specimen comprised PBMCs, sampled around atezolizumab (anti-PD-L1) treatment. The receptor was isolated from a man in his 70s with urothelial cancer. V usage is TRBV6-1 and J usage is TRBJ2-7; 10 positions agree with TRBD1. Here the CDR3 reads CASRRDRGYEQYF. Written as DNA, the CDR3 is TGTGCCAGCAGGCGGGACAGGGGTTACGAGCAGTACTTC.